The 2 T cell receptor beta chains below come from one sample, sequenced in a study of cytomegalovirus exposure and HLA in healthy donors. PCR was performed using 60 Vbeta and 13 Jbeta primers. Produced via immunoSEQ multiplex PCR; TCRdb's table is partial and in-frame only. The sample has roughly 89,000 clones, approximately 80% seen once. Sequenced sample: PBMCs. The receptor source for this set is a man aged 18 to 30 in good health and CMV-seronegative.

This clone was observed a handful of times. Other DNA sequences in the same sample also yield this CDR3. The V call is TRBV2, the J call TRBJ2-3, with D possibly being TRBD1 (5 bases). Germline CDR1 reads SNHLY; CDR2 reads FYNNEI. V dropped 6 bases and J dropped 5 bases, with 9 bases sitting between them. The CDR3 is 12 amino acids. CDR3 sequence (DNA): TGTGCCAGCAGGCAGGGCCGAGATACGCAGTATTTT. Amino acids: CASRQGRDTQYF.

The J gene is TRBJ1-2, the V gene TRBV5-1, with TRBD1 matching over 12 bases. The germline CDR1 and CDR2 sequences are SGHRS and YFSETQ. V lost 7 bases and J lost 6; bases outside the gene matches: 4. The CDR3 extends over 13 amino acids. The CDR3 reads CASAGTGGDGYTF. CDR3 DNA: TGCGCCAGCGCCGGGACAGGGGGCGATGGCTACACCTTC.